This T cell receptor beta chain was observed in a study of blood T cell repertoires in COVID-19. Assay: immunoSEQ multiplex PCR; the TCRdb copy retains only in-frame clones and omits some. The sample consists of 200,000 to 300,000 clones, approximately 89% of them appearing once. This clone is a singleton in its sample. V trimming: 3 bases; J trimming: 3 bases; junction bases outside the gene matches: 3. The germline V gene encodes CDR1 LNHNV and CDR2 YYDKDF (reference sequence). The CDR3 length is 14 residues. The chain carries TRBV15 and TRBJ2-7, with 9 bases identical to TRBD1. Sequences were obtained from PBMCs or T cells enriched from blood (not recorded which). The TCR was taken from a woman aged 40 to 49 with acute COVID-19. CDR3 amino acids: CATSSRDRVYEQYF. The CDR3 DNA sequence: TGTGCCACCAGCAGCCGGGACAGGGTCTACGAGCAGTACTTC.